The following is a T cell receptor (beta chain) sequence with its context. Its antigen remains unidentified. There are 14 residues in the CDR3. From germline, CDR1 is MGHRA and CDR2 YSYEKL. V dropped 2 bases and J dropped 4 bases, with 9 bases sitting between them. The data stem from a study of OX40 agonist ivuxolimab in advanced cancers. Study background: Ivuxolimab, an agonistic anti-OX40 (CD134) antibody, was given to patients. The study, taken as a whole, reports: Partial responders treated at 0.1-3.0 mg/kg exhibited clonal expansion among the lowest measured.

Patients had blood sampled at baseline and again on cycle 4 day 1 and cycle 7 day 1. This table comes from immunoSEQ multiplex PCR, and its TCRdb copy is limited to in-frame clones, with some not included. The repertoire holds some 100,000 clones, with over 75% as singletons. The clonotype comes from an adult with an advanced solid tumor such as melanoma, head and neck, liver or kidney cancer. The V and J genes are TRBV4-1 and TRBJ2-1; D is ambiguous. The sample in question was CD4+ or CD8+ T cells sorted from blood, obtained in a trial of the OX40 agonist ivuxolimab. The CDR3 loop is CASSQSSQYNEQFF. Written as DNA, the CDR3 is TGCGCCAGCAGCCAATCCTCCCAGTACAATGAGCAGTTCTTC.